This TCR beta chain was captured by sequencing in a study of cytomegalovirus exposure and HLA in healthy donors. Notes on the study in general: Certain indistinguishable V segments, among them TRBV6-2 and TRBV6-3, were excluded. Through in vitro validation, three CMV-associated chains were shown to be specific for CMV antigens. Highest at DRB1 and lowest at HLA-C, TCR association rates differed among HLA loci in a later analysis.

PCR involved 60 Vbeta and 13 Jbeta primers. Repertoires were generated with immunoSEQ multiplex PCR, while TCRdb's copy carries only in-frame clones and drops some. Its table lists around 150,000 clones. On this clone itself: Its antigen remains unidentified.

CDR1 and CDR2 (germline): MNHEY, SMNVEV (reference sequence). The V segment lost 5 bases and the J segment 4 bases; nucleotides outside the gene matches: 7. The CDR3 runs to 16 residues. It was healthy bone marrow donors who served as donors. The chain recombines TRBV27 with TRBJ2-7; 14 bases match TRBD2. Sequenced material: PBMCs. The receptor was isolated from a woman aged 55 to 70 in good health and CMV-seronegative. The chain's CDR3 is CASSPGTSGRTYEQYF. The CDR3, as DNA: TGTGCCAGCAGTCCGGGGACTAGCGGGAGAACATACGAGCAGTACTTC.